These 26 T cell receptor beta chains were all obtained from the same sample, sequenced in a study of shared clonotypes between healthy human individuals. CD8 cells classed as naive were CD45RO-negative and positively selected for CCR7, excluding terminally differentiated effector memory CD45RA+ cells. Some clones are missing from TCRdb's copy, which holds only in-frame ones; the method was immunoSEQ multiplex PCR. The repertoire includes millions of clones, over 85% of them detected once, and about 1.1% sits in the top ten. The sample was naive CD8+ T cells sorted from blood. Receptors were obtained from a man aged 18 to 35 in good health.

The chain has TRBV5-4 and TRBJ2-3; TRBD2 aligns across 15 bases. The germline V gene has CDR1 SGHNT and CDR2 YYREEE (reference sequence). J was trimmed by 6 bases and V by 2 bases; bases with no gene match: 4. The CDR3 is 16 amino acids. The chain's CDR3 is CASSFFGTSGGDTQYF. The CDR3 DNA sequence: TGTGCCAGCAGCTTTTTCGGGACTAGCGGGGGGGATACGCAGTATTTT.

The genes are TRBV27 and TRBJ2-5; 9 positions match TRBD1. This CDR3 spans 13 amino acids. V dropped 5 bases and J dropped 10; count of bases not matched to a gene: 8. Germline V gene sequence: CDR1 MNHEY, CDR2 SMNVEV (reference sequence). In DNA form, the CDR3 reads TGTGCCAGCAGTCCGACAGGGGGGTTACTCCAGTACTTC. Translation gives CASSPTGGLLQYF.

J is TRBJ2-2 and V is TRBV7-3, with D unclear. The germline V and J ends were trimmed by 5 bases and 4 bases, with 8 bases remaining between them. The germline V gene encodes CDR1 SGHTA and CDR2 FQGTGA. CDR3 length: 13 amino acids. The CDR3 reads CASSIDPTGELFF. Written as DNA, the CDR3 is TGTGCCAGCAGCATCGACCCCACCGGGGAGCTGTTTTTT.

The genes are TRBV29-1 and TRBJ2-4; D possibly matches TRBD1 or TRBD2 (5 bases each). Germline V CDR1 and CDR2: SQVTM, ANQGSEA. This CDR3 spans 14 amino acids. Trimming removed 4 bases from V and 0 bases from J, with 10 bases in between. CDR3 region: CSVGWGRAKNIQYF. The DNA for the CDR3 is TGCAGCGTTGGGTGGGGGAGAGCCAAAAACATTCAGTACTTC.

The DNA for the CDR3 is TGTGCCAGCAGCTTAGAGCCCGGGCTCCTCAATGAAAAACTGTTTTTT. The encoded protein is CASSLEPGLLNEKLFF. The chain carries TRBV7-6 and TRBJ1-4; D remains unclear. V gave up 1 base and J gave up 5 bases, with 14 bases separating them. The CDR3 extends over 16 amino acids. Germline CDR1 is SGHVS and CDR2 is FNYEAQ.

The V and J genes are TRBV2 and TRBJ2-7, with TRBD1 matching over 9 bases. Looked up from germline, CDR1 is SNHLY and CDR2 is FYNNEI. The CDR3 consists of 18 residues. The V segment lost 4 bases and the J segment 4 bases; nucleotides outside the gene matches: 17. The CDR3 loop reads CASSGSAWIGTGNYEQYF. The CDR3 DNA is TGTGCCAGCAGTGGATCTGCTTGGATCGGGACAGGGAATTACGAGCAGTACTTC.

The chain is built from TRBV6-6 and TRBJ1-5; D ambiguous. The germline V gene has CDR1 MNHNY and CDR2 SVGAGI (reference sequence). The CDR3 extends over 13 amino acids. Trimming cost V 4 bases and J 9 bases, with 13 bases left between them. CDR3 in DNA: TGTGCCAGCAGTTCGATGGGAGCCGGGCCCCAGCATTTT. Protein sequence: CASSSMGAGPQHF.

This chain joins TRBV6-5 and TRBJ2-1; 8 nucleotides line up with TRBD1. J lost 12 bases, V lost 6 bases, and 4 bases had no gene match. CDR1 is MNHEY, CDR2 SVGAGI, per germline. The CDR3 is 11 amino acids. The CDR3 DNA follows: TGTGCCAGCAGCTCCGACAGGGGGCAGTTCTTC. Translation gives CASSSDRGQFF.

The chain couples TRBV7-6 to TRBJ2-7; D is uncertain. V shed 2 bases and J shed 3 bases, with 11 bases lying between them. The CDR3 length is 14 residues. The germline V gene encodes CDR1 SGHVS and CDR2 FNYEAQ. The CDR3 DNA reads as TGTGCCAGCAGCTTAAAACATGGGTTCTACGAGCAGTACTTC. Its translation: CASSLKHGFYEQYF.

This clone was seen many times. The rearrangement joins TRBV29-1 to TRBJ1-4; no definite D call. The CDR3 covers 13 residues. The V gene's germline CDR1 is SQVTM and CDR2 ANQGSEA. Trimming stripped 3 bases from V and 5 bases from J, with 10 bases between. In DNA, the CDR3 is TGCAGCGTTGAGGCAGGCTCGAATGAAAAACTGTTTTTT. Its translation: CSVEAGSNEKLFF.

The chain links TRBV6-5 to TRBJ1-6; D not resolved. The CDR3 runs 13 residues. The V gene lost 0 bases and the J gene lost 8 bases, with 5 bases spanning the gap. CDR1 MNHEY and CDR2 SVGAGI come from the germline V gene. CDR3 region: CASSYSRYSPLHF. CDR3 coding DNA: TGTGCCAGCAGTTACTCGAGGTATTCACCCCTCCACTTT.

A remark on this clone: Other DNA sequences in this specimen translate into the identical CDR3. The chain recombines TRBV11-2 with TRBJ2-5, with unresolved D. The CDR3 sequence is 13 residues long. Germline assignment: CDR1 SGHAT and CDR2 FQNNGV. The V gene lost 5 bases and the J gene lost 5 bases, with 12 bases spanning the gap. The CDR3 protein is CASSPSGGETQYF. CDR3 nucleotide sequence: TGTGCCAGCAGCCCTTCAGGTGGGGAGACCCAGTACTTC. The whole variable domain, remainder taken from reference TRBV11-2 and TRBJ2-5, is EAGVAQSPRYKIIEKRQSVAFWCNPISGHATLYWYQQILGQGPKLLIQFQNNGVVDDSQLPKDRFSAERLKGVDSTLKIQPAKLEDSAVYLCASSPSGGETQYFGPGTRLLVL.

Details on this clone: Other DNA sequences from this sample encode an identical CDR3 as well. The chain combines TRBV4-3 with TRBJ2-3; weak D call: TRBD1 (5 bases). Germline CDR1 and CDR2: LGHNA and YSLEER. V lost 1 base to trimming and J lost 0 bases, with 5 bases between them. This CDR3 spans 14 amino acids. The DNA of the CDR3 is TGCGCCAGCAGCCAAGGGGGCAGCACAGATACGCAGTATTTT. It yields the protein CASSQGGSTDTQYF.

The rearrangement joins TRBV4-1 to TRBJ2-1; D is ambiguous. Between the trimmed V and J ends, which lost 3 bases and 9 bases, there was a span of 12 bases. Germline V gene sequence: CDR1 MGHRA, CDR2 YSYEKL. This CDR3 spans 13 amino acids. CDR3 bases: TGCGCCAGCAGCCACAGATTCGACGGTGAGCAGTTCTTC. Translating it yields CASSHRFDGEQFF.

This clone has only one observation. This rearrangement joins TRBV30 to TRBJ2-3, with TRBD1 matching 9 bases. Unmatched junction bases numbered 5, after V lost 3 bases and J lost 4 bases. CDR1 is GTSNPN, CDR2 SVGIG, per germline (reference sequence). The CDR3 runs to 14 residues. CDR3 residues: CAWRYRGPADTQYF. The DNA for the CDR3 is TGTGCCTGGAGGTACAGGGGGCCGGCAGATACGCAGTATTTT.

This clone was counted once. This sequence joins TRBV7-6 and TRBJ2-1, with 14 bases aligning to TRBD2. J was trimmed by 7 bases and V by 5 bases; bases with no gene match: 7. Germline CDR1 and CDR2: SGHVS and FNYEAQ. The CDR3 is 16 amino acids. This CDR3 reads CASSRLAGGLSNEQFF. The DNA of the CDR3 is TGTGCCAGCAGCCGACTAGCGGGGGGGCTAAGTAATGAGCAGTTCTTC.

This chain connects TRBV11-3 to TRBJ2-3, with 7 bases aligning to TRBD2. Germline V gene data show CDR1 as SGHNT and CDR2 as YENEEA. This CDR3 has 17 residues. V was clipped by 2 bases and J by 4 bases; unmatched bases: 12. The chain's CDR3 is CASSLLASGVVADTQYF. Here the CDR3 DNA reads TGTGCCAGCAGCTTACTTGCCAGCGGGGTTGTCGCAGATACGCAGTATTTT.

The chain uses TRBV5-4 and TRBJ2-7; maybe TRBD2 (5 bases). CDR1 and CDR2 from the germline V gene are SGHNT and YYREEE (reference sequence). The CDR3 contains 14 residues. V lost 4 bases to trimming and J lost 10 bases, with 21 bases between them. The CDR3 DNA reads TGTGCCAGCAGCGCCAGCGGCGCTTTCGACCCACAGTACTTC. Translating gives CASSASGAFDPQYF. Based on the CDR3 plus reference TRBV5-4 and TRBJ2-7, the full variable domain is ETGVTQSPTHLIKTRGQQVTLRCSSQSGHNTVSWYQQALGQGPQFIFQYYREEENGRGNFPPRFSGLQFPNYSSELNVNALELDDSALYLCASSASGAFDPQYFGPGTRLTVT.

This sequence joins TRBV9 and TRBJ2-1; tentative D call: TRBD2 (6 bases). Deletions cut 6 bases from V and 6 bases from J, with 16 bases between. The germline V gene has CDR1 SGDLS and CDR2 YYNGEE. The CDR3 has 14 residues. The CDR3 loop is CASTIGGGTNEQFF. In DNA, the CDR3 is TGTGCCAGCACCATCGGGGGTGGGACCAATGAGCAGTTCTTC.

CDR3 residues: CASSRRDGFPYEQYF. The CDR3 nucleotides read TGTGCCAGCAGCAGACGGGACGGTTTTCCCTACGAGCAGTACTTC. J is TRBJ2-7 and V is TRBV7-9; tentatively, D is TRBD1 or TRBD2 (5 bases each). The CDR3 sequence is 15 residues long. CDR1 is SEHNR, CDR2 FQNEAQ, per germline (reference sequence). Trimming took 5 bases from V and 2 from J, leaving 16 bases between them.

In its sample, this clone was seen once. The genes are TRBV5-5 and TRBJ2-7, with no clear D. V lost 5 bases and J 5 bases, leaving 14 bases between the germline ends. Germline V lookup: CDR1 SGHKS, CDR2 YYEKEE (reference sequence). The CDR3 contains 13 residues. CDR3 in amino acids: CASRVWSGDEQYF. The CDR3 nucleotides are TGTGCCAGCAGGGTGTGGTCAGGCGACGAGCAGTACTTC.

This chain uses TRBV2 with TRBJ2-7, with D maybe TRBD2 (5 bases). Per the germline V gene, CDR1 is SNHLY and CDR2 is FYNNEI. The germline V and J ends were trimmed by 7 bases and 3 bases, with 13 bases remaining between them. CDR3 length: 13 amino acids. CDR3 protein: CASKSAENYEQYF. In DNA form, the CDR3 reads TGTGCCAGCAAGTCAGCGGAAAACTACGAGCAGTACTTC.

The chain is built from TRBV2 and TRBJ2-1; 12 nucleotides line up with TRBD2. CDR1 is SNHLY and CDR2 is FYNNEI in the germline V gene. CDR3 length: 16 amino acids. Trimming cost V 6 bases and J 8 bases; bases outside gene matches: 11. The CDR3 nucleotides are TGTGCCAGCAGGGGGGGGCTAGCGGGAGGGCCGCATGAGCAGTTCTTC. It specifies CASRGGLAGGPHEQFF.

The J gene is TRBJ2-3, the V gene TRBV7-9; no clear D. In germline, CDR1 is SEHNR, CDR2 FQNEAQ (reference sequence). The CDR3 length is 15 residues. The ends were cut back, 1 base at V and 6 bases at J, with 14 bases in the middle. The CDR3, as DNA: TGTGCCAGCAGCTTAGGAGTCTCAGTGGTGGATACGCAGTATTTT. Protein: CASSLGVSVVDTQYF.

The rearrangement links TRBV11-1 to TRBJ2-7; D is unclear. The CDR3 covers 14 residues. Per germline, CDR1 SGHAT and CDR2 FQDESV (reference sequence). The V and J ends lost 3 bases and 3 bases respectively, with 12 bases between them. CDR3 bases: TGTGCCAGCAGCTTCGGCTTGGACGGCTACGAGCAGTACTTC. Protein: CASSFGLDGYEQYF.

This rearrangement joins TRBV7-2 to TRBJ2-3; 8 bases align to TRBD2. Germline CDR1 is SGHTA and CDR2 is FQGNSA. J gave up 0 bases and V 5 bases, and 7 bases lay outside the gene matches. CDR3 length equals 16 residues. Written as DNA, the CDR3 is TGTGCCAGCAGCCCCCGACTAGCGTCAAGCACAGATACGCAGTATTTT. Its translation is CASSPRLASSTDTQYF.